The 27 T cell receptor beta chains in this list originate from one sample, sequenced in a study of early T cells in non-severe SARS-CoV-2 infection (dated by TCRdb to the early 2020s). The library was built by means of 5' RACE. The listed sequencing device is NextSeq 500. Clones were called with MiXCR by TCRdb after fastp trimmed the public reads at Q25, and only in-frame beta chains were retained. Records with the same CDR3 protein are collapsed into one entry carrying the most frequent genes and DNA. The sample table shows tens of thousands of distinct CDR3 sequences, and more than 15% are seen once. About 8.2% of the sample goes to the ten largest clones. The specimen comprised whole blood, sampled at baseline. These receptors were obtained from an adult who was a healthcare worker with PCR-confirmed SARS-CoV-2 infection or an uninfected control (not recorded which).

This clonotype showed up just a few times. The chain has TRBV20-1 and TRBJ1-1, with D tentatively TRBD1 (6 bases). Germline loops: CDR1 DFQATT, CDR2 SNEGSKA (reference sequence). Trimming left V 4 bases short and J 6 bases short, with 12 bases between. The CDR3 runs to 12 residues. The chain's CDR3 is CSAKGGVSEAFF. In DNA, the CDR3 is TGCAGTGCTAAAGGGGGAGTTTCTGAAGCTTTCTTT.

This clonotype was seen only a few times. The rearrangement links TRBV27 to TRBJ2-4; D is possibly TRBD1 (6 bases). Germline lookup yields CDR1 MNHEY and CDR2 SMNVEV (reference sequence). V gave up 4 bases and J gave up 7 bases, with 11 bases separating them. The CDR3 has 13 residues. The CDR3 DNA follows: TGTGCCAGCAGTTCAACGGGACATAACATTCAGTACTTC. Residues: CASSSTGHNIQYF.

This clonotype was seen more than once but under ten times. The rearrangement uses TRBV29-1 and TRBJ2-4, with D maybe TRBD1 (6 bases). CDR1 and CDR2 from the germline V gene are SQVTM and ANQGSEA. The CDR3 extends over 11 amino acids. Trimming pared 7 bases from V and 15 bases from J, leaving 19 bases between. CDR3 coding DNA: TGCAGCGAGAGCCGGGACAAAAGGCCGTACTTC. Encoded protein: CSESRDKRPYF.

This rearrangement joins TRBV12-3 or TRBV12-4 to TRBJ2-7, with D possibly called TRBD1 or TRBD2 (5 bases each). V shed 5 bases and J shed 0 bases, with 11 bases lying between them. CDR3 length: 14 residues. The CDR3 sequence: CASSPSGASYEQYF. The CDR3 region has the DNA TGTGCCAGCAGTCCATCCGGGGCCTCCTACGAGCAGTACTTC.

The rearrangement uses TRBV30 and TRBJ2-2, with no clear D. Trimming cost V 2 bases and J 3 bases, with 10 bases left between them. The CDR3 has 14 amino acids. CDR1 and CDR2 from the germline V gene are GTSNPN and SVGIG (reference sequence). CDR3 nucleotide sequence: TGTGCCTGGAGTCGTTTTGGGGACACCGGGGAGCTGTTTTTT. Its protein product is CAWSRFGDTGELFF.

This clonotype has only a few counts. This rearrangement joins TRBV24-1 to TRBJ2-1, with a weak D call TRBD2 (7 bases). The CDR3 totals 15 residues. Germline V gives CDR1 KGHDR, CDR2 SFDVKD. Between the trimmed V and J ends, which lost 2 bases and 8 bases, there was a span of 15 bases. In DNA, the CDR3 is TGTGCCACCAGTGATTCGGAGGGGGGGCTGGATGAGCAGTTCTTC. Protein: CATSDSEGGLDEQFF.

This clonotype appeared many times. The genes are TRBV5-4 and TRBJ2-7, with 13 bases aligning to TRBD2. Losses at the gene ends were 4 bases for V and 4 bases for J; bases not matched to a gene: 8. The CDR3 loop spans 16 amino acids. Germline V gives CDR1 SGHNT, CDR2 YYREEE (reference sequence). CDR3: CASSAGLAGDQYEQYF. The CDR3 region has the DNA TGTGCCAGCAGCGCCGGACTAGCGGGAGACCAATACGAGCAGTACTTC.

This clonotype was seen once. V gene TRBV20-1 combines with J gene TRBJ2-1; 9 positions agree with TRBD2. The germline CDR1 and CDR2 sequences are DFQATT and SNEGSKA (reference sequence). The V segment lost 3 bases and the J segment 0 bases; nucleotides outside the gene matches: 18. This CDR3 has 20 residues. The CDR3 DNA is TGCAGTGCTAGCCCAACAAGCTGGCTAGCGGGAACAACCTCCTACAATGAGCAGTTCTTC. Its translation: CSASPTSWLAGTTSYNEQFF.

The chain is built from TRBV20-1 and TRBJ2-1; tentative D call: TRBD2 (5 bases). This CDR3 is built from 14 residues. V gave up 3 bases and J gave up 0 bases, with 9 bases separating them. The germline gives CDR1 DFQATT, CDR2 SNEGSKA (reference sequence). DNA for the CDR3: TGCAGTGCTAGGGGAGCGAGCTCCTACAATGAGCAGTTCTTC. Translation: CSARGASSYNEQFF.

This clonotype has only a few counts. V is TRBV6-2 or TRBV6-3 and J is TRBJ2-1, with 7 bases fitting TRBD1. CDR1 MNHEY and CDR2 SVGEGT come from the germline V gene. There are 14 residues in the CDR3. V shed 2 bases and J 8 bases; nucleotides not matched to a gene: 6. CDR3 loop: CASSYPGQKDEQFF. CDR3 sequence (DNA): TGTGCCAGCAGTTACCCGGGACAGAAGGATGAGCAGTTCTTC.

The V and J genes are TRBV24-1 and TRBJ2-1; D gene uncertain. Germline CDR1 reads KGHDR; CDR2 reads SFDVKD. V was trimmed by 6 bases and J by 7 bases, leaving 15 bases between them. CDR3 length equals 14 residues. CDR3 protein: CATSSNLAGNEQFF. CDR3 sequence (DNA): TGTGCCACCAGTAGCAACCTTGCCGGGAATGAGCAGTTCTTC.

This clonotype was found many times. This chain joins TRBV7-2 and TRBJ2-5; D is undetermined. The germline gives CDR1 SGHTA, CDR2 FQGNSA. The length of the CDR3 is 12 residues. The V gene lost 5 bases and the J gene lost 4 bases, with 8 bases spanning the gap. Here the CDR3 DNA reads TGTGCCAGCAGCCAACCCGGAGAGACCCAGTACTTC. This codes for CASSQPGETQYF.

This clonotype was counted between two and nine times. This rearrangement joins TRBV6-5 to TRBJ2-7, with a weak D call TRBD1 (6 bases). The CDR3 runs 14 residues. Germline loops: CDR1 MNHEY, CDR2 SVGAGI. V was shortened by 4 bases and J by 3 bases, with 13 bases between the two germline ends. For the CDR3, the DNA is TGTGCCAGCAGTTCCGACTCGACAGGCTACGAGCAGTACTTC. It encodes CASSSDSTGYEQYF.

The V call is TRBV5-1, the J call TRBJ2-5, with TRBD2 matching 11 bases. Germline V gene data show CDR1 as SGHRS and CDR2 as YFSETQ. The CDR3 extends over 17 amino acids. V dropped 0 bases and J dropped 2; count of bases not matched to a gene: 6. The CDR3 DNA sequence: TGCGCCAGCAGCTTGGCTATAGCGGGGGGGCCGCAAGAGACCCAGTACTTC. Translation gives CASSLAIAGGPQETQYF.

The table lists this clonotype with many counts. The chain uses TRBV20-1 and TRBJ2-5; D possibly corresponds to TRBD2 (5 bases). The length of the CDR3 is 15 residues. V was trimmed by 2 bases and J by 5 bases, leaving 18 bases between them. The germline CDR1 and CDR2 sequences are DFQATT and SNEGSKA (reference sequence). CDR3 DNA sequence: TGCAGTGCTAGAATAAGCGGAAGCCCTTTGGAGACCCAGTACTTC. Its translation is CSARISGSPLETQYF.

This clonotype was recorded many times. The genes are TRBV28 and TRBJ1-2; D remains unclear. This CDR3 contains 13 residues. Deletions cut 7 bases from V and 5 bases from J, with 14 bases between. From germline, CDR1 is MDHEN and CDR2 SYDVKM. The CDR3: CASTPGWNYGYTF. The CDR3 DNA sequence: TGTGCCAGCACACCGGGGTGGAATTATGGCTACACCTTC.

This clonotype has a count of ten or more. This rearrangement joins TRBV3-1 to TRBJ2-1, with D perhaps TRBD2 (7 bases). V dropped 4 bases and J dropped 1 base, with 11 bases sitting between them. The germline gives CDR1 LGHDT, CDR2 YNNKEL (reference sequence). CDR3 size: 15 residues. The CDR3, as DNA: TGTGCCAGCAGCCCTGCGGGGGCTTCCTACAATGAGCAGTTCTTC. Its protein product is CASSPAGASYNEQFF.

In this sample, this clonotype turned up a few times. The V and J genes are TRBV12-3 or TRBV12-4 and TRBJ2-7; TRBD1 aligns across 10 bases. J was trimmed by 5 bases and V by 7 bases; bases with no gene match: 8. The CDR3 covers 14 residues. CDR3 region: CASTRDRGMHEQYF. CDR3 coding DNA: TGTGCCAGCACTAGGGACAGGGGTATGCACGAGCAGTACTTC.

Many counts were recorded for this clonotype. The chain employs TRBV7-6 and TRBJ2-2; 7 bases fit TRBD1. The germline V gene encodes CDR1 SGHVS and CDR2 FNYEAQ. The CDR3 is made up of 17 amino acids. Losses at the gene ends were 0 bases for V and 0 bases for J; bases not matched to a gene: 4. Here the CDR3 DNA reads TGTGCCAGCAGCTTAGCGGTGACAGGGTCGAACACCGGGGAGCTGTTTTTT. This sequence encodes CASSLAVTGSNTGELFF.

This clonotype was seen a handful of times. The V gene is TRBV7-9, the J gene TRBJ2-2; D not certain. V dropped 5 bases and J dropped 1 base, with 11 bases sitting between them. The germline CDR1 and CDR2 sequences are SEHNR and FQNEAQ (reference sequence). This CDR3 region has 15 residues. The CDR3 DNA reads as TGTGCCAGCAGCCCAAAGTCACAGAACACCGGGGAGCTGTTTTTT. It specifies CASSPKSQNTGELFF.

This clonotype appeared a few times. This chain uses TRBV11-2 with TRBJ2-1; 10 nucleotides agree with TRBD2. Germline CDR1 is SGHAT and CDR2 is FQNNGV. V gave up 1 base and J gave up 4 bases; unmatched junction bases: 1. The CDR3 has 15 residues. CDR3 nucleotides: TGTGCCAGCAGCTTAGGGACTAGCGGATACAATGAGCAGTTCTTC. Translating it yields CASSLGTSGYNEQFF.

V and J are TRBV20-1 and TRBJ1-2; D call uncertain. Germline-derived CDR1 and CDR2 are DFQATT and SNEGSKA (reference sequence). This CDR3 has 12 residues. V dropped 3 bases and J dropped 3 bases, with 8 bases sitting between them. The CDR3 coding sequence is TGCAGTGCTAGGAGAACGGACTATGGCTACACCTTC. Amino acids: CSARRTDYGYTF.

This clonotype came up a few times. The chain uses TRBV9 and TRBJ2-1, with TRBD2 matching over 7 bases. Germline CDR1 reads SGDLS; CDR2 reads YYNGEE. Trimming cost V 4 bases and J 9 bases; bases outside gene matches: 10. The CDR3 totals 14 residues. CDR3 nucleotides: TGTGCCAGCAGCCTCCGGCAGTCGGGAGGTGAGCAGTTCTTC. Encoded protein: CASSLRQSGGEQFF. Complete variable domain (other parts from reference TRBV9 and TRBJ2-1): DSGVTQTPKHLITATGQRVTLRCSPRSGDLSVYWYQQSLDQGLQFLIQYYNGEERAKGNILERFSAQQFPDLHSELNLSSLELGDSALYFCASSLRQSGGEQFFGPGTRLTVL.

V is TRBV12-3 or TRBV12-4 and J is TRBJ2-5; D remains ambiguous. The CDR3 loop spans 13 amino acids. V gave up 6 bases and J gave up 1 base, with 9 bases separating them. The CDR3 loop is CASSPPSQETQYF. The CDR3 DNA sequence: TGTGCCAGCAGCCCACCATCCCAAGAGACCCAGTACTTC.

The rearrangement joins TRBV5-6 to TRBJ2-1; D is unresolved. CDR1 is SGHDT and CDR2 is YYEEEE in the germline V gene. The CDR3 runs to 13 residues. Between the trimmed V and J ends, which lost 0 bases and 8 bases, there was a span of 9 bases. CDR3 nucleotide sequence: TGTGCCAGCAGCTTGGGACCTTTCGATGAGCAGTTCTTC. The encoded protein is CASSLGPFDEQFF.

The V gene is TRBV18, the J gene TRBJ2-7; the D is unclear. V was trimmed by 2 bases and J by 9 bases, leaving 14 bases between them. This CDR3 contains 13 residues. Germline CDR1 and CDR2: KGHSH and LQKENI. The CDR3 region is CASSPRVGDGQYF. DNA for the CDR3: TGTGCCAGCTCACCAAGGGTCGGCGACGGGCAGTACTTC.

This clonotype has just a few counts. The CDR3 loop reads CASSDTGTSRETQYF. In nucleotides, the CDR3 is TGTGCCAGCAGCGACACCGGGACTAGCAGAGAGACCCAGTACTTC. This sequence joins TRBV7-9 and TRBJ2-5; 9 bases are a match to TRBD2. Germline V gene lookup returns CDR1 SEHNR and CDR2 FQNEAQ (reference sequence). The V segment lost 5 bases and the J segment 4 bases; nucleotides outside the gene matches: 8. This CDR3 has 15 amino acids. The variable domain in full, completed from reference TRBV7-9 and TRBJ2-5, reads DTGVSQNPRHKITKRGQNVTFRCDPISEHNRLYWYRQTLGQGPEFLTYFQNEAQLEKSRLLSDRFSAERPKGSFSTLEIQRTEQGDSAMYLCASSDTGTSRETQYFGPGTRLLVL.